This T cell receptor (beta chain) emerged from a study of blood T cell repertoires in COVID-19. About the research overall: Sites in the United States, Italy and Spain provided acute and convalescent COVID-19 samples. PBMCs, B-cell-depleted T cells, or T cells provided the cDNA or gDNA that made up the material.

With 3 bases clipped from V and 0 bases from J, the junction kept 9 bases outside the gene matches. The V gene's germline CDR1 is LNHDA and CDR2 SQIVND (reference sequence). CDR3 size: 18 residues. Authors' processing steps: Amplification from reference gene primers served as the basis for estimated nucleated cell counts. Measured with immunoSEQ multiplex PCR; TCRdb has only the in-frame clones, and not every one. V and J calls and clone size are given by that table; D and trimming were obtained from the DNA. The table records about 140,000 clones, roughly 87% of them present only once. The origin of this receptor is a man in his sixties or seventies with acute or convalescent COVID-19. The chain is built from TRBV19 and TRBJ1-5; 9 nucleotides align to TRBD1. The specimen sequenced was peripheral blood. The CDR3 nucleotides are TGTGCCAGTAGTATGCTGGGACAGGGCACGAATAGCAATCAGCCCCAGCATTTT. It translates to CASSMLGQGTNSNQPQHF.